These 16 T cell receptor beta chains were sequenced from one sample in a study of shared clonotypes between healthy human individuals. Naive CD8 isolation took CD45RO-negative cells positively selected for CCR7 and excluded terminally differentiated effector memory CD45RA+ cells. Sequencing used immunoSEQ multiplex PCR; TCRdb keeps in-frame clones, though not all of them. The sample has 2 million to 2.5 million clones; just under 95% are singletons. Sequencing was performed on naive CD8+ T cells sorted from blood. Receptors originate from a man aged 18-30 years in good health.

This clone was counted only a few times. CDR3 residues: CASSGQGERDYGYTF. The CDR3 DNA reads TGTGCCAGCAGCGGTCAGGGGGAACGAGACTATGGCTACACCTTC. The chain uses TRBV5-6 and TRBJ1-2; 7 nucleotides match TRBD1. Germline loops: CDR1 SGHDT, CDR2 YYEEEE. This CDR3 has 15 amino acids. V shed 4 bases and J 3 bases; nucleotides not matched to a gene: 9.

Only one count was recorded for this clone. Other DNA sequences in the sample encode the same CDR3. The genes are TRBV28 and TRBJ1-5, with no clear D. Germline CDR1 and CDR2: MDHEN and SYDVKM. V lost 2 bases and J lost 0, with 5 bases in between. This CDR3 contains 14 residues. The CDR3 sequence is CASSLPGSNQPQHF. CDR3 nucleotide sequence: TGTGCCAGCAGTTTACCTGGTAGCAATCAGCCCCAGCATTTT.

This chain links TRBV11-2 with TRBJ1-4, with 7 nucleotides matching TRBD1. V trimming: 5 bases; J trimming: 6 bases; junction bases outside the gene matches: 0. This CDR3 region has 12 residues. CDR1 is SGHAT and CDR2 is FQNNGV in the germline V gene. The CDR3, as DNA: TGTGCCAGCAGCACAGGGGATGAAAAACTGTTTTTT. Its protein product is CASSTGDEKLFF.

The J gene is TRBJ1-5, the V gene TRBV4-1; TRBD1 might be the D (6 bases). CDR1 and CDR2 from the germline V gene are MGHRA and YSYEKL. V was trimmed by 2 bases and J by 9 bases, leaving 11 bases between them. This CDR3 is built from 13 residues. The CDR3 reads CASSQLQGPPQHF. DNA of the CDR3: TGCGCCAGCAGCCAATTACAGGGTCCGCCCCAGCATTTT.

V and J are TRBV27 and TRBJ1-5; D is uncertain. CDR3 length: 14 amino acids. V was shortened by 3 bases and J by 0 bases, with 6 bases between the two germline ends. Germline assignment: CDR1 MNHEY and CDR2 SMNVEV (reference sequence). DNA for the CDR3: TGTGCCAGCAGTTTCGGCATTAGCAATCAGCCCCAGCATTTT. It specifies CASSFGISNQPQHF.

The chain couples TRBV11-2 to TRBJ2-7; 7 bases align to TRBD1. J was trimmed by 0 bases and V by 2 bases; bases with no gene match: 7. Germline lookup yields CDR1 SGHAT and CDR2 FQNNGV. CDR3 length: 16 amino acids. CDR3 loop: CASSLLGRGSSYEQYF. The CDR3 DNA sequence: TGTGCCAGCAGCTTATTGGGCAGGGGGTCCTCCTACGAGCAGTACTTC. Full variable domain (outside the CDR3, taken from reference TRBV11-2 and TRBJ2-7): EAGVAQSPRYKIIEKRQSVAFWCNPISGHATLYWYQQILGQGPKLLIQFQNNGVVDDSQLPKDRFSAERLKGVDSTLKIQPAKLEDSAVYLCASSLLGRGSSYEQYFGPGTRLTVT.

The CDR3 DNA follows: TGTGCCAGCAGCTTAAAGGACAGGGTAAGGTATGGCTACACCTTC. Protein product: CASSLKDRVRYGYTF. The rearrangement uses TRBV7-8 and TRBJ1-2; 8 bases agree with TRBD1. There are 15 residues in the CDR3. V trimming: 2 bases; J trimming: 5 bases; junction bases outside the gene matches: 7. The V gene's germline CDR1 is SGHVS and CDR2 FQNEAQ.

V and J are TRBV19 and TRBJ1-5, with TRBD1 identical over 8 bases. CDR3 size: 16 residues. V was pared by 6 bases and J by 5 bases, with 12 bases of the junction left unmatched. Germline CDR1 reads LNHDA; CDR2 reads SQIVND (reference sequence). CDR3 nucleotides: TGTGCCAGTAGCTTCGCGACAGGGGTACATGATCAGCCCCAGCATTTT. As protein: CASSFATGVHDQPQHF.

The rearrangement links TRBV7-9 to TRBJ2-3, with unresolved D. The CDR3 runs to 15 residues. Per the germline V gene, CDR1 is SEHNR and CDR2 is FQNEAQ (reference sequence). V lost 2 bases and J 2 bases, leaving 11 bases between the germline ends. The CDR3 loop reads CASSLWVGSTDTQYF. CDR3 nucleotide sequence: TGTGCCAGCAGCTTATGGGTGGGGTCCACAGATACGCAGTATTTT.

As for this clone: The identical CDR3 is also encoded by other nucleotide sequences in the sample. The gene calls are TRBV27 and TRBJ2-7; D gene unclear. Trimming pared 3 bases from V and 2 bases from J, leaving 11 bases between. This CDR3 comprises 14 residues. CDR1 MNHEY and CDR2 SMNVEV come from the germline V gene (reference sequence). The CDR3 DNA reads TGTGCCAGCAGTTTTTCCGGGCCGACCTACGAGCAGTACTTC. Its translation is CASSFSGPTYEQYF.

The V and J genes are TRBV9 and TRBJ1-2; perhaps TRBD1 as D (5 bases). The V end was cut by 3 bases, the J end by 6 bases, with 21 bases between. Germline V lookup: CDR1 SGDLS, CDR2 YYNGEE. The CDR3 is 16 residues long. The CDR3 region has the DNA TGTGCCAGCAGCGGGGCTAGGGGACCCCCCGGCCATGGCTACACCTTC. This translates into CASSGARGPPGHGYTF.

The rearrangement uses TRBV29-1 and TRBJ1-4; D gene unclear. Trimming cost V 3 bases and J 8 bases, with 13 bases left between them. The CDR3 covers 13 residues. Germline V gene sequence: CDR1 SQVTM, CDR2 ANQGSEA. The CDR3 sequence is CSVEIMGWEKLFF. The CDR3 region has the DNA TGCAGCGTTGAGATTATGGGGTGGGAAAAACTGTTTTTT.

This clone was recorded only once. This chain joins TRBV15 and TRBJ1-1, with a weak D call TRBD1 (5 bases). V was shortened by 5 bases and J by 5 bases, with 12 bases between the two germline ends. CDR1 LNHNV and CDR2 YYDKDF come from the germline V gene (reference sequence). CDR3 length: 13 residues. The CDR3 sequence: CATSDAGRTEAFF. The CDR3 DNA is TGTGCCACCAGCGACGCAGGGAGGACTGAAGCTTTCTTT.

The rearrangement uses TRBV18 and TRBJ2-7; either TRBD1 or TRBD2 may fit D (5 bases each). This CDR3 has 12 residues. Germline values: CDR1 KGHSH, CDR2 LQKENI. Trimming pared 5 bases from V and 4 bases from J, leaving 9 bases between. The CDR3 nucleotides read TGTGCCAGCTCAGACGGGGCTTACGAGCAGTACTTC. Translating it yields CASSDGAYEQYF.

This clone was counted once. The sample carries other DNA sequences with the same CDR3. The J gene is TRBJ2-3, the V gene TRBV27, with 9 bases matching TRBD1. This CDR3 contains 15 residues. V was clipped by 2 bases and J by 2 bases; unmatched bases: 2. Per germline, CDR1 MNHEY and CDR2 SMNVEV (reference sequence). CDR3 protein: CASSLGTGSTDTQYF. CDR3 nucleotide sequence: TGTGCCAGCAGTTTAGGGACAGGGTCCACAGATACGCAGTATTTT.

The J gene is TRBJ2-1, the V gene TRBV9; the D gene is possibly TRBD2 (6 bases). The CDR3 length is 14 residues. The V end was cut by 5 bases, the J end by 6 bases, with 15 bases between. In germline, CDR1 is SGDLS, CDR2 YYNGEE. CDR3 sequence reads: CASRVGPEGNEQFF. The CDR3 DNA reads TGTGCCAGCAGGGTTGGCCCGGAGGGCAATGAGCAGTTCTTC.